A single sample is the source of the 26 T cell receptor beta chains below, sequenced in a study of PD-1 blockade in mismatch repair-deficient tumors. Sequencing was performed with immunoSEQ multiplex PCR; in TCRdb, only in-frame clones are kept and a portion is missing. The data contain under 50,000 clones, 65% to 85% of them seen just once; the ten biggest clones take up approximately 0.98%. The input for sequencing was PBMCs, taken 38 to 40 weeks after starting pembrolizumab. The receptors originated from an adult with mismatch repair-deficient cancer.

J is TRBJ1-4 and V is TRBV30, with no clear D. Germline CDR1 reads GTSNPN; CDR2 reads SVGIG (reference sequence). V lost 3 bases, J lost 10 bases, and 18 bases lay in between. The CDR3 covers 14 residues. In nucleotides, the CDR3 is TGTGCCTGGAGCATACGAGGATGGGTCGGAAAACTGTTTTTT. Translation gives CAWSIRGWVGKLFF. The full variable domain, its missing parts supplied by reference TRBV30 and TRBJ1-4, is SQTIHQWPATLVQPVGSPLSLECTVEGTSNPNLYWYRQAAGRGLQLLFYSVGIGQISSEVPQNLSASRPQDRQFILSSKKLLLSDSGFYLCAWSIRGWVGKLFFGSGTQLSVL.

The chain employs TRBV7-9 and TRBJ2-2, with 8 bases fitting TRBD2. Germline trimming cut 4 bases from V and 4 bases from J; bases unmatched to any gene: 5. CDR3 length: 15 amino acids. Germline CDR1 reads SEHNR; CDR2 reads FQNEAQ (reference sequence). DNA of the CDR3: TGTGCCAGCAGCTGGAGCGGGAGCGGCACCGGGGAGCTGTTTTTT. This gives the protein CASSWSGSGTGELFF.

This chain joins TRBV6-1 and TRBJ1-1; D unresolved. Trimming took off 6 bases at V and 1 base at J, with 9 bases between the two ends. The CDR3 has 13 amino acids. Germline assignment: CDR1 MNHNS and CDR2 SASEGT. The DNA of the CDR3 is TGTGCCAGCAGGCGAGTACCGAACACTGAAGCTTTCTTT. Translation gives CASRRVPNTEAFF.

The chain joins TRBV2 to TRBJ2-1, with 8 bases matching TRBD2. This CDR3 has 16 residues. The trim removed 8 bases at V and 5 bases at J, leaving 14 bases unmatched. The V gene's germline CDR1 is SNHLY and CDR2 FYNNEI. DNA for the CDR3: TGTGCCAGCCCCCGGGGGGGGCGGGAGGATAACAATGAGCAGTTCTTC. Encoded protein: CASPRGGREDNNEQFF.

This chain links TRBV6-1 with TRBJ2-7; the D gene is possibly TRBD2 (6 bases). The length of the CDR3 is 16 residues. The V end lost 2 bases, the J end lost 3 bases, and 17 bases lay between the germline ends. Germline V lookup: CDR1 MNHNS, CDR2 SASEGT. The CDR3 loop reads CASSESPIRRGYEQYF. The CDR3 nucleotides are TGTGCCAGCAGTGAAAGTCCGATTAGGAGGGGCTACGAGCAGTACTTC.

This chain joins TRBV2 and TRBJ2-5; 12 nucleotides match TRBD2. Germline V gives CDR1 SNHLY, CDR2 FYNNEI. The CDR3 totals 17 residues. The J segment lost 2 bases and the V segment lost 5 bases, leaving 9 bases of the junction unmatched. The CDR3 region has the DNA TGTGCCAGCAGTTTGGGGCTAGCGGGAGGGGGGCAAGAGACCCAGTACTTC. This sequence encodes CASSLGLAGGGQETQYF.

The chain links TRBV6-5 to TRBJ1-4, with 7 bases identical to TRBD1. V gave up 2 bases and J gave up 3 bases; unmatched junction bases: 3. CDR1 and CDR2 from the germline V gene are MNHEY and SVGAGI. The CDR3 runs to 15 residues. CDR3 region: CASSYRGTANEKLFF. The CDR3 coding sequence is TGTGCCAGCAGTTACCGTGGGACAGCTAATGAAAAACTGTTTTTT.

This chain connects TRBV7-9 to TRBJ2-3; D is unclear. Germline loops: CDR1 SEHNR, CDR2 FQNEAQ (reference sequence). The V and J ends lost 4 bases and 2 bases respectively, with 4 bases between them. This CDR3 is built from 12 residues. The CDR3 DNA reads TGTGCCAGCAGCTCCGTCACAGATACGCAGTATTTT. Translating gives CASSSVTDTQYF.

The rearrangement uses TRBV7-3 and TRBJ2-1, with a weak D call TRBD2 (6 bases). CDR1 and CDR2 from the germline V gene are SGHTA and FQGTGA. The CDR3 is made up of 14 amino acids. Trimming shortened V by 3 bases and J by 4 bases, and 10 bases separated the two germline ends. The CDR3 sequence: CASSFSGIYNEQFF. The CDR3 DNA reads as TGTGCCAGCAGCTTTAGCGGTATTTACAATGAGCAGTTCTTC.

The DNA for the CDR3 is TGTGCCATCAGTGAGTCGCCAGGGAATAACTATGGCTACACCTTC. Protein product: CAISESPGNNYGYTF. The chain combines TRBV10-3 with TRBJ1-2; a weak D match, TRBD1 (5 bases). V dropped 0 bases and J dropped 1 base, with 9 bases sitting between them. The germline CDR1 and CDR2 sequences are ENHRY and SYGVKD. This CDR3 comprises 15 residues.

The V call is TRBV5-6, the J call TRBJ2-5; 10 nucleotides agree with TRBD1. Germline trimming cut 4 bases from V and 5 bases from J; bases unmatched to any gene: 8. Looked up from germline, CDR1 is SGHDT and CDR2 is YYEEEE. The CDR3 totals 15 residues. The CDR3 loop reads CASSLTGTGVETQYF. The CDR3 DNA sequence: TGTGCCAGCAGCCTGACCGGGACAGGGGTCGAGACCCAGTACTTC.

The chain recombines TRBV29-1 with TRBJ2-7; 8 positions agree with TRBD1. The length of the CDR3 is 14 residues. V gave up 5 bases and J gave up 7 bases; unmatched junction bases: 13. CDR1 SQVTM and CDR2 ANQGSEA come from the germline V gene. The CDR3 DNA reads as TGCAGCGTTACCGGGACAGGCCCCTCGGGAGAGCAGTACTTC. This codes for CSVTGTGPSGEQYF.

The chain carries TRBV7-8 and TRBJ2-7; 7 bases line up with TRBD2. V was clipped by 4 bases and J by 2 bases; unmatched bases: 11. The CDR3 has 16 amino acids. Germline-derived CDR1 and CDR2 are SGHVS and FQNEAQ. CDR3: CASSSLSGTGTYEQYF. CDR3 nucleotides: TGTGCCAGCAGCTCGCTCAGCGGGACGGGTACCTACGAGCAGTACTTC.

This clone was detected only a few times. CDR3 sequence: CSALRGNYLDTQYF. The CDR3 DNA sequence: TGCAGCGCTTTACGCGGGAACTACCTAGATACGCAGTATTTT. The gene calls are TRBV29-1 and TRBJ2-3; the D gene is possibly TRBD2 (6 bases). Germline-derived CDR1 and CDR2 are SQVTM and ANQGSEA. CDR3 size: 14 residues. Trimming took 7 bases from V and 5 from J, leaving 19 bases between them.

CDR3 region: CASSFNGNIGQETQYF. CDR3 DNA: TGTGCCAGCAGCTTCAATGGTAATATCGGCCAAGAGACCCAGTACTTC. This chain connects TRBV7-2 to TRBJ2-5; D uncertain. The ends were cut back, 3 bases at V and 1 base at J, with 15 bases in the middle. CDR1 and CDR2 (germline): SGHTA, FQGNSA. The CDR3 totals 16 residues.

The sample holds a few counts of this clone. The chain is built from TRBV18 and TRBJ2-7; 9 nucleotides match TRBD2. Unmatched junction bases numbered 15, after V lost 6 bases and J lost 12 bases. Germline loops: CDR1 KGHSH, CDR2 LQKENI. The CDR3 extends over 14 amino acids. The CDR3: CASSLAGEAKGAYF. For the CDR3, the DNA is TGTGCCAGCTCCTTAGCGGGAGAAGCCAAGGGGGCGTACTTC.

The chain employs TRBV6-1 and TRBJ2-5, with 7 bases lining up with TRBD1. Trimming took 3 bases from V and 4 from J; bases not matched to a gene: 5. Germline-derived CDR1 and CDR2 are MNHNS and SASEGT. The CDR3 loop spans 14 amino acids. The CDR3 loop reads CASSDRQGGETQYF. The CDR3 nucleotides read TGTGCCAGCAGTGACCGACAGGGCGGAGAGACCCAGTACTTC.

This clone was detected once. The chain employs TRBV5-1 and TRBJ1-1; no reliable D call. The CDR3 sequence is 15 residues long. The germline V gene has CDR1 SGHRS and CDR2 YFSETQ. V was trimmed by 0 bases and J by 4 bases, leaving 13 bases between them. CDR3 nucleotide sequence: TGCGCCAGCAGCTTGGACACCACGGGGAGCACTGAAGCTTTCTTT. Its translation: CASSLDTTGSTEAFF.

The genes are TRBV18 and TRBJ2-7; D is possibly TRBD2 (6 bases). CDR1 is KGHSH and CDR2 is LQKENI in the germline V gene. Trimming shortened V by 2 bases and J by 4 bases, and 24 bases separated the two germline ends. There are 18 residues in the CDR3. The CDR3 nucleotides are TGTGCCAGCTCACCAGGGATAACAGATCTCCTTCGGGGGTACGAGCAGTACTTC. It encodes CASSPGITDLLRGYEQYF.

CDR3 in DNA: TGTGCCAGCAGCCCCGAGCGAAGTTCTGAGCAGTTCTTC. It is translated as CASSPERSSEQFF. J is TRBJ2-1 and V is TRBV7-6; D gene uncertain. V was clipped by 5 bases and J by 9 bases, with 14 bases between them. CDR1 and CDR2 from the germline V gene are SGHVS and FNYEAQ. CDR3 length: 13 residues.

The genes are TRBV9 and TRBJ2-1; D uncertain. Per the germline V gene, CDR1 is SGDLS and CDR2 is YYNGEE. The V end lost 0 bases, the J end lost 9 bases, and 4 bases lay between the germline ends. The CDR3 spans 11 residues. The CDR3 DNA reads TGTGCCAGCAGCGTAGCTACTGAGCAGTTCTTC. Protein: CASSVATEQFF.

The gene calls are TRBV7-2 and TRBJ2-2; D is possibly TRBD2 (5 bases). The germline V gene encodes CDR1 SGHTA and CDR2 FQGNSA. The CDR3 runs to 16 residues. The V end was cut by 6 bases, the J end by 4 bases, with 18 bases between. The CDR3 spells CASSHYEGLGTGELFF. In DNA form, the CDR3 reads TGTGCCAGCAGTCATTACGAAGGACTCGGCACCGGGGAGCTGTTTTTT.

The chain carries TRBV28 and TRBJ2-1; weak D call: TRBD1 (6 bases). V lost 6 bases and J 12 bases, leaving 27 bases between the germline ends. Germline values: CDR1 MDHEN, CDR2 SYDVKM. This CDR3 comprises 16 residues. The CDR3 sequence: CASSPLRGSRAEGQFF. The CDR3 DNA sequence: TGTGCCAGCAGCCCCCTCAGGGGTAGCCGAGCTGAGGGGCAGTTCTTC. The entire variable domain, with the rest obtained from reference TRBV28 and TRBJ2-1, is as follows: DVKVTQSSRYLVKRTGEKVFLECVQDMDHENMFWYRQDPGLGLRLIYFSYDVKMKEKGDIPEGYSVSREKKERFSLILESASTNQTSMYLCASSPLRGSRAEGQFFGPGTRLTVL.

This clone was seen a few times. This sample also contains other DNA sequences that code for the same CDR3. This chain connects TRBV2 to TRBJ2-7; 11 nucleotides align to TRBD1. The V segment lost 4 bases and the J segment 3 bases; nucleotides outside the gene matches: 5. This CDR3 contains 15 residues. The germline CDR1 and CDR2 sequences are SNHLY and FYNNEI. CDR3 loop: CASSVVGTGGYEQYF. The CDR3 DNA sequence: TGTGCCAGCAGTGTAGTTGGGACAGGGGGCTACGAGCAGTACTTC.

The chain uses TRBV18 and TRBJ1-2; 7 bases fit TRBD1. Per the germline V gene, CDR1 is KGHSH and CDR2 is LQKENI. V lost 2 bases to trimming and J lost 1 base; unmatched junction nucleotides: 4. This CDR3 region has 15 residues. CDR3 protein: CASSPYTGDNYGYTF. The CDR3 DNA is TGTGCCAGCTCACCATATACAGGGGATAACTATGGCTACACCTTC.

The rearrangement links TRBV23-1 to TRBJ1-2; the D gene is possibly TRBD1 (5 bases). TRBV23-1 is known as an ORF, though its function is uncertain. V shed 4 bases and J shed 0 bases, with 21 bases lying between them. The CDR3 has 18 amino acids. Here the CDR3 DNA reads TGCGCCAGCAGTCCCCACCGGGGGACCGAAGCACCTAACTATGGCTACACCTTC. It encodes CASSPHRGTEAPNYGYTF.